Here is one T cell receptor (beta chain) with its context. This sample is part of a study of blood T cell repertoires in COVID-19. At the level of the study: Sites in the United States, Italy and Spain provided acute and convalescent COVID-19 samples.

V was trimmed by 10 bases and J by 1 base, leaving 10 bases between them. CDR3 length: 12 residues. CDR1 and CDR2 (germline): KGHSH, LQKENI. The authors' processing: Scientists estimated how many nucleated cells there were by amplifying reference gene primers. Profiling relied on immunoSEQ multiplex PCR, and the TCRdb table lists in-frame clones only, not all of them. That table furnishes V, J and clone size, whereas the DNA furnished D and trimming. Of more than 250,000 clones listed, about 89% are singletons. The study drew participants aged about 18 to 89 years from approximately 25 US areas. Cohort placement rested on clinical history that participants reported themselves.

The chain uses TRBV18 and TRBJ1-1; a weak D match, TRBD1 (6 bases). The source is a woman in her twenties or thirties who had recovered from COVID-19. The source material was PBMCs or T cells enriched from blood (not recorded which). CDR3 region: CATRTANTEAFF. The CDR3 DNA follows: TGTGCCACCCGGACAGCGAACACTGAAGCTTTCTTT.